These T cell receptor beta chains were read from a single sample in a study of PD-L1 blockade in urothelial cancer. Libraries were prepared by immunoSEQ multiplex PCR; TCRdb keeps only in-frame clonotypes and omits some of them. The sample gives some 56,000 clones, around four fifths of which show up once; 1% to 1.5% is in the top ten. Sequencing was performed on PBMCs, taken around atezolizumab (anti-PD-L1) treatment. All receptors come from a man aged 50 or older with urothelial cancer. Both conserved end residues are part of each CDR3. D genes are given only for firm matches. The listing skips clone size in some rows; elsewhere it reads once, few, many or a size class.

TGTGCCAGTAGTCCCCCCGCCGCCCGTAGGGGGGGAGTCACCGGGGAGCTGTTTTTT	CASSPPAARRGGVTGELFF	-	once	TRBV19	TRBJ2-2
TGTGCCAGCTCACCCCCTTTCCCCCGCTCTGGAAACACCATATATTTT	CASSPPFPRSGNTIYF	-	-	TRBV18	TRBJ1-3
TGTGCCAGCAGCCCCCTAGCGTCCAGGGACGAGCAGTACTTC	CASSPLASRDEQYF	-	-	TRBV5-4	TRBJ2-7
TGTGCCAGCAGCTTCGGACTAGCATCCTACGAGCAGTACTTC	CASSFGLASYEQYF	TRBD2	-	TRBV5-4	TRBJ2-7
TGTGCCAGCAGCTTAACGAGTAGGGAGCTGTTTTTT	CASSLTSRELFF	-	-	TRBV5-4	TRBJ2-2
TGCGCCAGCAGTGAGTCAACCTTGAACAGGGGAAAAAACATTCAGTACTTC	CASSESTLNRGKNIQYF	TRBD1	-	TRBV10-1	TRBJ2-4
TGTGCCAGCCCTCCTTGGAGACGGATCCCCCCTAGCACAGATACGCAGTATTTT	CASPPWRRIPPSTDTQYF	-	-	TRBV27	TRBJ2-3
TGTGCCAGCAGTTACGAGGCCCGTGGCTACACCTTC	CASSYEARGYTF	-	-	TRBV6-6	TRBJ1-2
TGTGCCAGTAGGACAGAACGCTATGGCTACACCTTC	CASRTERYGYTF	-	-	TRBV19	TRBJ1-2
TGTGCCAGCAGCTTCCGCTGGAGCTCCTACGAGCAGTACTTC	CASSFRWSSYEQYF	-	-	TRBV5-5	TRBJ2-7
TGTGCCAGCAGCTTAGCAGGACGGCGGGAGGGCTCGGATGAGCAGTTCTTC	CASSLAGRREGSDEQFF	TRBD2	-	TRBV14	TRBJ2-1
TGTGCCGCCGGACAGCTGATGAACACTGAAGCTTTCTTT	CAAGQLMNTEAFF	-	once	TRBV10-3	TRBJ1-1
TGTGCCAGCAGCTCCACGGGAGAAACCTACGAGCAGTACTTC	CASSSTGETYEQYF	-	-	TRBV5-4	TRBJ2-7
TGCGCCAGCAGCCAAGGTGGAGGGACTACTACTAGCTCCTACGAGCAGTACTTC	CASSQGGGTTTSSYEQYF	TRBD2	-	TRBV4-3	TRBJ2-7
TGTGCTAGTGGTTTTCTGTCGGACAGGGTATCGGGGGAGCTGTTTTTT	CASGFLSDRVSGELFF	TRBD1	-	TRBV12-5	TRBJ2-2
TGTGCCAGCAGCCCCGGGACTAGCGGGAGGGCCGAGCAGTACTTC	CASSPGTSGRAEQYF	TRBD2	-	TRBV11-3	TRBJ2-7
TGTGCCAGCAGTTCGGGACTAGCGGGAGGCGGTGGGGAGACCCAGTACTTC	CASSSGLAGGGGETQYF	TRBD2	once	TRBV27	TRBJ2-5
TGTGCCAGCAATGGACTCGAGGGTAGGGAGACCCAGTACTTC	CASNGLEGRETQYF	-	-	TRBV2	TRBJ2-5
TGTGCCAGCAGCTCCCTAACCTCGGGACTAGGAGGTGAGACCCAGTACTTC	CASSSLTSGLGGETQYF	TRBD2	once	TRBV11-2	TRBJ2-5
TGTGCCAGCAGCTCCGGACATTTTGGGTACGAGCAGTACTTC	CASSSGHFGYEQYF	-	-	TRBV14	TRBJ2-7
TGTGCCAGCAGTGTTTTGCCAGGGGCGTCCTACGAGCAGTACTTC	CASSVLPGASYEQYF	-	-	TRBV2	TRBJ2-7
TGCGCCAGCAGCTTGGCCGGGACAGGGAATCAGCCCCAGCATTTT	CASSLAGTGNQPQHF	TRBD1	few	TRBV5-1	TRBJ1-5
TGTGCCAGCAGCGTAGTCCAGACTTACACTGAAGCTTTCTTT	CASSVVQTYTEAFF	-	-	TRBV9	TRBJ1-1
TGCGCCAGCAGCCAAGAATTCCCTAGCGGGGGGGCCCGGGAGACCCAGTACTTC	CASSQEFPSGGARETQYF	TRBD2	-	TRBV4-1	TRBJ2-5
TGTGCCAGCTCACCAACAGAGACCTACGAGCAGTACTTC	CASSPTETYEQYF	-	once	TRBV18	TRBJ2-7
TGTGCCAGTAGGGGCGAGAATAATGAAAAACTGTTTTTT	CASRGENNEKLFF	-	-	TRBV19	TRBJ1-4
TGTGCCAGCAGCACTCCTAGAAACCCCCACGAGCAGTACTTC	CASSTPRNPHEQYF	-	-	TRBV27	TRBJ2-7
TGTGCCACCAGCACCCGGACTAGCGGGAGCGAGCAGTACTTC	CATSTRTSGSEQYF	TRBD2	-	TRBV15	TRBJ2-7
TGTGCCAGCTCACTAAGACTAGCGGGAGAAGGAAATGAGAAGAACATTCAGTACTTC	CASSLRLAGEGNEKNIQYF	TRBD2	-	TRBV18	TRBJ2-4
TGTGCCAGTAGCCAACAGGGGTTCTACCAGCCCCAGCATTTT	CASSQQGFYQPQHF	TRBD1	few	TRBV19	TRBJ1-5
TGCGCCAGCAGCTTGGAGGGGGGGCTCAATGAAAAACTGTTTTTT	CASSLEGGLNEKLFF	-	-	TRBV5-1	TRBJ1-4
TGTGCCAGCAGCAAAGCGCCAGGGGGATCTGGAAACACCATATATTTT	CASSKAPGGSGNTIYF	-	-	TRBV21-1	TRBJ1-3
TGTGCCAGCAGCTTAACTGTTTTTAACTCTGGGGCCAACGTCCTGACTTTC	CASSLTVFNSGANVLTF	-	-	TRBV7-3	TRBJ2-6
TGTGCCAGCAGCCCTAGGGGCGGGGGAGCTTTCTTT	CASSPRGGGAFF	-	-	TRBV6-5	TRBJ1-1
TGTGCCAGCAGCTTCAGGTACGAGCAGTACTTC	CASSFRYEQYF	-	-	TRBV14	TRBJ2-7
TGTGCCAGCAGCCCAACCGGGACACGGAACACTGAAGCTTTCTTT	CASSPTGTRNTEAFF	-	few	TRBV5-4	TRBJ1-1
TGTGCCTGGAGTCAGACAGGGAACACTGAAGCTTTCTTT	CAWSQTGNTEAFF	-	-	TRBV30	TRBJ1-1
TGTGCCAGCAGTGAAGTGGCACAGCCGGGGGTAGCCAAAAACATTCAGTACTTC	CASSEVAQPGVAKNIQYF	-	-	TRBV6-1	TRBJ2-4
TGTGCCAGCTCACCGCGCGACAGGGTAGATTCACCCCTCCACTTT	CASSPRDRVDSPLHF	TRBD1	once	TRBV18	TRBJ1-6
TGTGCCAGCAGCTCGACCAGGGGGCTCTCACCCCTCCACTTT	CASSSTRGLSPLHF	TRBD1	-	TRBV7-8	TRBJ1-6
TGTGCCTGGACCCCCCGGGGGATCGAGCAGTACTTC	CAWTPRGIEQYF	-	-	TRBV30	TRBJ2-7
TGCGCCAGCAGCTTGGCGGGGGGGACAGGGTCGAGCTTC	CASSLAGGTGSSF	-	few	TRBV5-1	TRBJ2-7
TGTGCCAGCAGTGTGGAGAGCAATCAGCCCCAGCATTTT	CASSVESNQPQHF	-	-	TRBV6-4	TRBJ1-5
TGTGCCATCAGTGAGGCTAGCGGGAGTCACAATGAGCAGTTCTTC	CAISEASGSHNEQFF	TRBD2	-	TRBV10-3	TRBJ2-1
TGTGCCAGCAGCGCTATTCGGGGGGAAGGTGGCTACACCTTC	CASSAIRGEGGYTF	-	-	TRBV11-2	TRBJ1-2
TGTGCTAGTGGTTTGGGGACAGTCAATAATGAAAAACTGTTTTTT	CASGLGTVNNEKLFF	-	-	TRBV12-5	TRBJ1-4
TGTGCCAGCACCCCGGGAGGGAGCACAGATACGCAGTATTTT	CASTPGGSTDTQYF	TRBD2	few	TRBV6-4	TRBJ2-3
TGTGCCTGGAGCCCAATTCAGGGGGCGCATCATAATTCACCCCTCCACTTT	CAWSPIQGAHHNSPLHF	TRBD1	-	TRBV30	TRBJ1-6